The 27 T cell receptor beta chains given below trace back to one sample, sequenced in a study of blood T cell repertoires in COVID-19. Measured with immunoSEQ multiplex PCR; TCRdb has only the in-frame clones, and not every one. The table includes under 300,000 clones, 85% to 90% detected once. The sample consisted of peripheral blood. The receptors come from a woman aged 30 to 39 with COVID-19, enrolled during active disease.

In the case of this clone: Other DNA sequences in this specimen translate into the identical CDR3. V is TRBV30 and J is TRBJ2-3, with 10 bases matching TRBD1. This CDR3 comprises 14 residues. CDR1 and CDR2 from the germline V gene are GTSNPN and SVGIG (reference sequence). Trimming at V came to 5 bases and at J to 2 bases, leaving 4 bases not matched to a gene. CDR3 coding DNA: TGTGCCTGGTCCGGGACAGGGGACACAGATACGCAGTATTTT. Translation gives CAWSGTGDTDTQYF.

The V call is TRBV7-9, the J call TRBJ2-3, with D tentatively TRBD1 (6 bases). Germline V gives CDR1 SEHNR, CDR2 FQNEAQ (reference sequence). Trimming stripped 5 bases from V and 6 bases from J, with 9 bases between. The CDR3 sequence is 12 residues long. CDR3 nucleotides: TGTGCCAGCAGCCTCCAGGGGGATACGCAGTATTTT. Translating it yields CASSLQGDTQYF.

This rearrangement joins TRBV4-2 to TRBJ2-7; D is perhaps TRBD2 (6 bases). This CDR3 has 14 amino acids. The V and J ends lost 3 bases and 6 bases respectively, with 15 bases between them. Germline V gene lookup returns CDR1 LGHNA and CDR2 YNFKEQ. This CDR3 reads CASSHLAAEGEQYF. For the CDR3, the DNA is TGTGCCAGCAGCCACCTCGCCGCGGAGGGCGAGCAGTACTTC.

This rearrangement joins TRBV7-2 to TRBJ1-5; TRBD1 might be the D (5 bases). V was pared by 1 base and J by 7 bases, with 17 bases between. CDR1 is SGHTA, CDR2 FQGNSA, per germline. The CDR3 covers 16 residues. CDR3 DNA: TGTGCCAGCAGCTTAGGAGAGGACATCCGTGCCCAGCCCCAGCATTTT. Amino acids: CASSLGEDIRAQPQHF.

This clone has a single count. The gene calls are TRBV4-1 and TRBJ2-7, with 9 bases that match TRBD1. This CDR3 contains 15 residues. Germline loops: CDR1 MGHRA, CDR2 YSYEKL. V was pared by 5 bases and J by 9 bases, with 14 bases of the junction left unmatched. In DNA, the CDR3 is TGCGCCAGCAGCAAACGCCCGGACAGGGGAAGCGCGCAGTACTTC. Translated: CASSKRPDRGSAQYF.

The V call is TRBV5-1, the J call TRBJ2-2; D unclear. Germline V gene data show CDR1 as SGHRS and CDR2 as YFSETQ. The CDR3 loop spans 15 amino acids. V lost 7 bases and J 4 bases, leaving 17 bases between the germline ends. The DNA of the CDR3 is TGCGCCAGCGGCCCTCGGCTGGAGAGCACCGGGGAGCTGTTTTTT. Translation gives CASGPRLESTGELFF.

V gene TRBV4-1 combines with J gene TRBJ2-5, with D perhaps TRBD1 (5 bases). CDR3 length equals 17 residues. Per germline, CDR1 MGHRA and CDR2 YSYEKL. V was trimmed by 0 bases and J by 2 bases, leaving 16 bases between them. CDR3 protein: CASSQDIGVTIQETQYF. The CDR3 nucleotides are TGCGCCAGCAGCCAAGATATAGGGGTGACGATTCAAGAGACCCAGTACTTC.

The V call is TRBV5-1, the J call TRBJ1-1, with D possibly matching TRBD1 (5 bases). CDR3 length: 14 residues. CDR1 SGHRS and CDR2 YFSETQ come from the germline V gene. Trimming cost V 9 bases and J 2 bases, with 17 bases left between them. The CDR3 DNA follows: TGCGCCACCTCAGCCGGAGGGGTAAACACTGAAGCTTTCTTT. Amino acid sequence: CATSAGGVNTEAFF. Full variable domain (outside the CDR3, taken from reference TRBV5-1 and TRBJ1-1): KAGVTQTPRYLIKTRGQQVTLSCSPISGHRSVSWYQQTPGQGLQFLFEYFSETQRNKGNFPGRFSGRQFSNSRSEMNVSTLELGDSALYLCATSAGGVNTEAFFGQGTRLTVV.

The V call is TRBV19, the J call TRBJ2-7; 7 nucleotides line up with TRBD2. The CDR3 is 16 amino acids. Unmatched junction bases numbered 12, after V lost 3 bases and J lost 4 bases. The V gene's germline CDR1 is LNHDA and CDR2 SQIVND (reference sequence). CDR3: CASSIGVGGSVYEQYF. CDR3 nucleotides: TGTGCCAGTAGTATTGGGGTCGGGGGGTCGGTGTACGAGCAGTACTTC.

V is TRBV18 and J is TRBJ1-5; D may be TRBD1 (6 bases). V was pared by 2 bases and J by 3 bases, with 8 bases between. CDR3 length equals 14 residues. Germline V gene sequence: CDR1 KGHSH, CDR2 LQKENI. The CDR3 reads CASSPGQFNQPQHF. CDR3 coding DNA: TGTGCCAGCTCACCAGGACAGTTCAATCAGCCCCAGCATTTT.

This clone turned up a few times. The rearrangement links TRBV28 to TRBJ2-2, with a possible D match to TRBD2 (5 bases). The V and J ends lost 3 bases and 6 bases respectively, with 26 bases between them. Germline CDR1 is MDHEN and CDR2 is SYDVKM. The CDR3 totals 19 residues. The CDR3 sequence is CASSFEGWSVTAKSGELFF. As DNA, the CDR3 is TGTGCCAGCAGTTTCGAGGGCTGGAGCGTCACCGCCAAGTCCGGGGAGCTGTTTTTT.

The rearrangement joins TRBV6-5 to TRBJ1-1, with D hard to call. The germline gives CDR1 MNHEY, CDR2 SVGAGI. The germline V and J ends were trimmed by 4 bases and 3 bases, with 12 bases remaining between them. The CDR3 runs 14 residues. The CDR3 bases are TGTGCCAGCAGTTCCTCCTATCAGGACACTGAAGCTTTCTTT. It yields the protein CASSSSYQDTEAFF.

This clone was observed a single time. V is TRBV11-3 and J is TRBJ2-1; 10 nucleotides line up with TRBD2. Trimming removed 5 bases from V and 7 bases from J; junction bases left unmatched: 17. The CDR3 consists of 18 residues. CDR1 and CDR2 (germline): SGHNT, YENEEA. CDR3 sequence reads: CASSTKAPGVAGGNEQFF. DNA of the CDR3: TGTGCCAGCAGCACGAAAGCCCCCGGGGTAGCGGGGGGAAATGAGCAGTTCTTC.

The J gene is TRBJ1-2, the V gene TRBV2; D is unresolved. The CDR3 runs to 11 residues. Trimming shortened V by 7 bases and J by 7 bases, and 10 bases separated the two germline ends. Per the germline V gene, CDR1 is SNHLY and CDR2 is FYNNEI. The CDR3 DNA reads TGTGCCAGCACCTCCACGGGTGGCTACACCTTC. This codes for CASTSTGGYTF.

The chain joins TRBV14 to TRBJ1-4; D not resolved. The CDR3 contains 13 residues. Trimming removed 1 base at V and 7 bases at J, with 7 bases between. Germline values: CDR1 SGHDN, CDR2 FVKESK. CDR3 nucleotides: TGTGCCAGCAGCCAAGCTAACGGTGAAAAACTGTTTTTT. It codes for CASSQANGEKLFF.

The chain uses TRBV5-6 and TRBJ2-3; TRBD1 is a possible D gene (6 bases). The CDR3 covers 13 residues. V dropped 1 base and J dropped 4 bases, with 7 bases sitting between them. The V gene's germline CDR1 is SGHDT and CDR2 YYEEEE. CDR3 amino acids: CASSLSGADTQYF. CDR3 nucleotides: TGTGCCAGCAGCTTGTCAGGGGCAGATACGCAGTATTTT.

The chain couples TRBV6-6 to TRBJ2-3; 7 nucleotides match TRBD2. V trimming: 6 bases; J trimming: 2 bases; junction bases outside the gene matches: 5. From germline, CDR1 is MNHNY and CDR2 SVGAGI (reference sequence). This CDR3 contains 14 residues. CDR3 sequence: CASRLARNTDTQYF. For the CDR3, the DNA is TGTGCCAGCAGACTAGCGAGAAACACAGATACGCAGTATTTT.

This sequence joins TRBV5-4 and TRBJ2-7; tentatively, D is TRBD1 (6 bases). CDR1 is SGHNT, CDR2 YYREEE, per germline (reference sequence). The length of the CDR3 is 15 residues. The V gene lost 0 bases and the J gene lost 2 bases, with 12 bases spanning the gap. The CDR3, as DNA: TGTGCCAGCAGCTTGGATCCAGGGGAGACCTACGAGCAGTACTTC. Protein product: CASSLDPGETYEQYF.

The chain couples TRBV7-2 to TRBJ1-2; TRBD1 aligns across 11 bases. Germline V lookup: CDR1 SGHTA, CDR2 FQGNSA. CDR3 length: 15 residues. Trimming took 4 bases from V and 8 from J; bases not matched to a gene: 9. DNA for the CDR3: TGTGCCAGCAGCTCCCCCGGACAGGGGGCATGGGGCTACACCTTC. It specifies CASSSPGQGAWGYTF.

The chain recombines TRBV15 with TRBJ2-1, with a tentative D call TRBD2 (6 bases). V lost 3 bases, J lost 4 bases, and 16 bases lay in between. CDR1 is LNHNV and CDR2 is YYDKDF in the germline V gene (reference sequence). The length of the CDR3 is 16 residues. CDR3 residues: CATSSDLMGGYNEQFF. In DNA, the CDR3 is TGTGCCACCAGCAGTGACTTGATGGGGGGTTACAATGAGCAGTTCTTC.

V gene TRBV5-4 combines with J gene TRBJ2-1; 8 bases align to TRBD2. V gave up 2 bases and J gave up 5 bases; unmatched junction bases: 3. This CDR3 comprises 14 residues. Looked up from germline, CDR1 is SGHNT and CDR2 is YYREEE (reference sequence). In DNA, the CDR3 is TGTGCCAGCAGCTTCCGCGGGGGGAACAATGAGCAGTTCTTC. It translates to CASSFRGGNNEQFF.

The CDR3, as DNA: TGCGCCAGCAGCTTGGTGGCGGGATATCGGGAAAAACTGTTTTTT. This translates into CASSLVAGYREKLFF. The chain couples TRBV5-1 to TRBJ1-4; D gene unclear. The CDR3 extends over 15 amino acids. Germline V gene lookup returns CDR1 SGHRS and CDR2 YFSETQ. Trimming took 0 bases from V and 8 from J, leaving 14 bases between them.

The chain combines TRBV29-1 with TRBJ2-1; D is possibly TRBD1 (6 bases). CDR1 and CDR2 from the germline V gene are SQVTM and ANQGSEA. Trimming stripped 4 bases from V and 3 bases from J, with 13 bases between. This CDR3 spans 14 amino acids. CDR3 nucleotide sequence: TGCAGCGTTGCAAGACAGGTGATCTACAATGAGCAGTTCTTC. This gives the protein CSVARQVIYNEQFF.

This chain joins TRBV19 and TRBJ1-5; 7 nucleotides agree with TRBD1. The CDR3 loop spans 14 amino acids. V was pared by 5 bases and J by 7 bases, with 8 bases of the junction left unmatched. Germline V CDR1 and CDR2: LNHDA, SQIVND (reference sequence). CDR3 protein: CASSPRDSNQPQHF. The CDR3 nucleotides read TGTGCCAGTAGTCCTCGGGACAGTAACCAGCCCCAGCATTTT.

This sequence joins TRBV19 and TRBJ1-5; D remains ambiguous. CDR1 is LNHDA and CDR2 is SQIVND in the germline V gene (reference sequence). This CDR3 spans 14 amino acids. Between the trimmed V and J ends, which lost 8 bases and 2 bases, there was a span of 13 bases. CDR3 nucleotide sequence: TGTGCCAGTTTTGAATTGGGAGGCAATCAGCCCCAGCATTTT. As protein: CASFELGGNQPQHF.

This clone appeared a few times. The chain is built from TRBV6-5 and TRBJ2-4, with 7 bases matching TRBD1. The J segment lost 2 bases and the V segment lost 6 bases, leaving 4 bases of the junction unmatched. This CDR3 is built from 14 residues. Germline V gene lookup returns CDR1 MNHEY and CDR2 SVGAGI. CDR3 in amino acids: CASSTGQSKNIQYF. CDR3 in DNA: TGTGCCAGCAGCACGGGACAGTCCAAAAACATTCAGTACTTC.

This clone has just one count. V usage is TRBV4-1 and J usage is TRBJ2-7; tentatively, D is TRBD1 (6 bases). CDR1 MGHRA and CDR2 YSYEKL come from the germline V gene. The CDR3 contains 15 residues. V shed 4 bases and J shed 1 base, with 14 bases lying between them. The CDR3 loop is CASSLNRASSYEQYF. The CDR3 nucleotides are TGCGCCAGCAGCCTAAACAGGGCGAGTTCCTACGAGCAGTACTTC.